The clone carrying this TCR beta chain was seen repeatedly, ten times or more. Its antigen is as yet unknown. The junction does not match germline at one end; this may be a read error. CDR3 length equals 12 residues. Germline assignment: CDR1 SQVTM and CDR2 ANQGSEA. This sample is part of a study of post-analysis software for immune sequencing data. Looking at the study overall: The courses of disease that were included comprised relapsing-remitting, secondary progressive and progressive-relapsing multiple sclerosis.

Study-level points and caveats: F-measure co-clustering was strong for batch-matched samples. Normalized Chao1 diversity was significantly lower in multiple sclerosis patients than in controls. The five TRBV segments detected at higher frequency in patients than in controls included TRBV5-6, TRBV5-1 and TRBV20-1.

cDNA libraries for TCR beta contained unique molecular identifiers. There were roughly 0.85 to 11 million T cells, and 450,000 to 550,000 cDNA molecules came from them. TCRdb reanalysed the PCR reads using MiXCR and keeps one entry per CDR3 protein. The sample lists roughly 800,000 distinct CDR3 sequences, under 70% occurring once. The sequenced sample consisted of blood. This sequence joins TRBV29-1 and TRBJ2-6; 8 nucleotides match TRBD1. This sequence originates from a girl aged 5-17 years with multiple sclerosis. The CDR3: CSVATGGNVLTF. The CDR3 DNA reads TGCAGCGTCGCTACAGGGGGCAACGTCCTGACTTTC.